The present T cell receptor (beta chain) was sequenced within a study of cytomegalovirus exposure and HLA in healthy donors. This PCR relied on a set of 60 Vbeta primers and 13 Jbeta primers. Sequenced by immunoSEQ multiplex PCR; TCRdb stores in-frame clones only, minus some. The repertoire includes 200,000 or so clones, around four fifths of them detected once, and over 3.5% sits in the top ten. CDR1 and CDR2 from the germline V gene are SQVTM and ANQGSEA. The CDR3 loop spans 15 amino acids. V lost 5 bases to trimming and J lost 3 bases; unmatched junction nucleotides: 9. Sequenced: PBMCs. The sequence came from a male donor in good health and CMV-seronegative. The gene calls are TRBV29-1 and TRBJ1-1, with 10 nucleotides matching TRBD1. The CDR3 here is CSVLRQGARDTEAFF. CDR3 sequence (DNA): TGCAGCGTTCTCCGACAGGGGGCGCGGGACACTGAAGCTTTCTTT.